This T cell receptor beta chain was documented in a study of shared clonotypes between healthy human individuals (dated by TCRdb to about 2020). Notes on the research overall: The cohort comprised a couple of women and a few men aged 18 to 49 years. To estimate repertoire size and how much clonotype sharing occurs between individuals, the study deeply sequenced the blood TCR repertoires of about 5 healthy adults. Leukapheresis yielded between about 0.85 and 9.5 billion PBMCs per donor. Per donor, three plates each were used for CD4 naive and CD4 memory, two for CD8 naive, and one for CD8 memory. Different laboratories and diverse techniques were used to prepare libraries and sequence TCR repertoires, to increase sequencing depth and limit assay-specific biases.

As concerns this clone: The antigen it binds to is not known. Base qualities are not recorded, but no much larger clone differs from it by a single base. The sample contains more than one DNA sequence encoding this CDR3.

Based on the germline V gene (reference sequence), the CDR1 and CDR2 sequences are MNHEY and SMNVEV. The CDR3 sequence holds 13 residues, the cysteine and phenylalanine included. This entry keeps only the CDR3 DNA: 39 bases, framed from base 1. V was cut back by 8 bases and J by 3 bases, leaving a gap of 12 bases between them. The paper as a whole reports these results and caveats: Because the study included a small number of donors, the genetic and exposure-history diversity represented was limited. About 4.5% of naive CD4, 3.5% of naive CD8, 2.3% of memory CD4, and approximately 0.39% of memory CD8 clonotypes were shared across a few donors. Sampling was restricted to blood, and TCR repertoires in tissue are likely to differ from TCR repertoires in blood. Naive subsets generally had larger estimated clonotype richness than memory subsets. Higher generation probabilities were observed for clonotypes shared by all four sorted-subset donors than for non-shared clonotypes. Rarefaction of sorted-subset datasets indicated incomplete sequencing despite the large sequencing depth. Based on pairwise subsampling, the degree of clonotype sharing among donors was expected to be affected by sequencing depth.

TCR CDR3 regions were amplified from genomic DNA by multiplex PCR using the deep immunoSEQ assay. For each cell subset, the extracted genomic DNA was distributed evenly across all wells of several immunoSEQ 96-well plates, and each plate served as one replicate. For sorted subsets, 200 to 250 ng of genomic DNA, equivalent to around 29,000 T cell genomes, went into each replicate PCR. Purified libraries were measured with a Qubit 3.0 fluorometer, size-checked on a Bioanalyzer 2100, and measured again with the KAPA Library Quantification kit. Each immunoSEQ 96-well plate was sequenced on its own single-read 150-cycle Illumina NextSeq 550 flow cell. Per the source publication's procedure: Because only junctional sequences without quality scores were contained in the immunoSEQ output, filtering matching that applied to full-length reads could not be performed. To assign V/J genes and CDR3, sequences were annotated against IMGT germline references using PyIR, a Python wrapper for IgBLAST v1.9. Any read was removed if the V/J assignment was weak (E-value above 1e-6), the CDR3 was missing, or the read contained stop codons, out-of-frame junctions, or ambiguous translated residues. V3J clonotypes were defined as sequences sharing the same inferred V gene, J gene, and CDR3 amino acid sequence. Percentage overlap between repertoires was calculated by dividing the number of shared unique clonotypes by the size of the smaller repertoire. RTK rarefaction, the Chao1 estimator, and Recon v2.1 estimates of unobserved clonotypes were used to assess repertoire richness. Generation probabilities were computed with OLGA for all TCRbeta clonotypes obtained by the gDNA method from several donors. In its TCRdb copy, this immuneACCESS table keeps in-frame sequences only and misses some clones. Where compared with another copy, unresolved V genes explain less than half of these, and the others have no known cause. V and J calls and clone size come straight from that table; D and trimming were deduced from the DNA. This sample gives hundreds of thousands of clones in total; around 72% of them show up just once. The ten largest clonotypes hold over 1.5% of the sample.

The donors were healthy, HIV-negative adults with no recently reported acute infections or vaccinations. Every donor was a Caucasian adult residing in Nashville, Tennessee, USA. CD4+ T cells were enriched by magnetic negative selection, after which naive cells were positively selected on CD45RA and the negative fraction was taken as the memory subset. After blood collection by leukapheresis, PBMCs were isolated using Ficoll-Histopaque density gradient centrifugation and then cryopreserved in the vapor phase of liquid nitrogen. Analytical flow cytometry was used to check the purity and quantity of every magnetically sorted T cell population. From each sorted fraction, genomic DNA was isolated and quantified by UV absorbance on a Nanodrop 2000c.

This sequence uses TRBV27 and TRBJ2-3; the D gene lacks a confident call. The specimen sequenced was memory CD4+ T cells sorted from blood. According to the study, the label for this sample's cell subset or site signals: CD45RA-negative fraction. The sequence was collected from a woman in her 30s in good health. The DNA reads TGTGCCAGCTCCCCTCGGCGGACAGATACGCAGTATTTT. Its protein reads: CASSPRRTDTQYF.